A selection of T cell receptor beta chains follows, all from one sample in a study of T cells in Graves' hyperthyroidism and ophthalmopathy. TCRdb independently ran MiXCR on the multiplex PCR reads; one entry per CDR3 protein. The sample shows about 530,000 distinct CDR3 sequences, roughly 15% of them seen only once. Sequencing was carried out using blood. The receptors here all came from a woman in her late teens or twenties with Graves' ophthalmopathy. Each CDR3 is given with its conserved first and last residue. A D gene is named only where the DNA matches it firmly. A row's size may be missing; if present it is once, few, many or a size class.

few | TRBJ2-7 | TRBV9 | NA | TGTGCCAGCAGCGTAGGTCCGGGGGAAAGCTCCTACGAGCAGTACTTC | CASSVGPGESSYEQYF
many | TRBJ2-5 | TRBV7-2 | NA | TGTGCCAGCAGCACCCAGGAGTACCAAGAGACCCAGTACTTC | CASSTQEYQETQYF
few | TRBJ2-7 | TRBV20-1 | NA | TGCAGTGCTAGAGGAACTAGAGAAATAGGCGAGCAGTACTTC | CSARGTREIGEQYF
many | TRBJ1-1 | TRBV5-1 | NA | TGCGCCAGCAGCTCGAACTGGAACACTGAAGCTTTCTTT | CASSSNWNTEAFF
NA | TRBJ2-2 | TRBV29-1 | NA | TGCAGCGTCGCGGACAGCCACACCGGGGAGCTGTTTTTT | CSVADSHTGELFF
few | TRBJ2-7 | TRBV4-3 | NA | TGCGCCAGCAGTTCCGCTCTCGGAACCTACGAGCAGTACTTC | CASSSALGTYEQYF
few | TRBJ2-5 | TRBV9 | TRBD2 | TGTGCCAGCAGCTCCCCGGGACTAGCGGATCAGGAGACCCAGTACTTC | CASSSPGLADQETQYF
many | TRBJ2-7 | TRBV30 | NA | TGTGCCTGGGAAAAGAGCTCCTACGAGCAGTACTTC | CAWEKSSYEQYF
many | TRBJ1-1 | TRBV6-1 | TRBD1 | TGTGCCAGCAGTGAAGAGACAGGGGAGGCCTTCACTGAAGCTTTCTTT | CASSEETGEAFTEAFF
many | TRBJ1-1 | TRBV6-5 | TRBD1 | TGTGCCAGCAGTTCCTCCCCTGCATTGCAGGGGGCGAACACTGAAGCTTTCTTT | CASSSSPALQGANTEAFF
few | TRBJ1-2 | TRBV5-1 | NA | TGCGCCAGCAGCTCGCGTACCTCGGATGGCTACACCTTC | CASSSRTSDGYTF
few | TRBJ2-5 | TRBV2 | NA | TGTGCCAGCAGTGAAGCAGCGGCCCCCCAAGAGACCCAGTACTTC | CASSEAAAPQETQYF
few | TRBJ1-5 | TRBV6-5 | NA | TGTGCCAGCAGTTACGACCACATCCAGCGGATTCAGCCCCAGCATTTT | CASSYDHIQRIQPQHF
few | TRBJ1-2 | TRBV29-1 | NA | TGCAGCGTTGTTGAGGACTATGGCTACACCTTC | CSVVEDYGYTF
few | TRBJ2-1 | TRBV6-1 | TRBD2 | TGTGCCAGCAGGTCTTCTCTAGCGGCCAATGAGCAGTTCTTC | CASRSSLAANEQFF
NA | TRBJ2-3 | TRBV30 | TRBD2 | TGTGCCTGGAGTCACCCGGGACTAGCGGGAGGGGATACGCAGTATTTT | CAWSHPGLAGGDTQYF
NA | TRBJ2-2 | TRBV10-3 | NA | TGTGCCATCAGTTACGAACCAACCGGGGAGCTGTTTTTT | CAISYEPTGELFF
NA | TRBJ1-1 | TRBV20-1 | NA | TGCAGTGCTAGCGCCGTGACCATGTACGTAGCTTTCTTT | CSASAVTMYVAFF
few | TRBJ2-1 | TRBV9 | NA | TGTGCCAGCTCCCCCGACGGGCGGATCTACAATGAGCAGTTCTTC | CASSPDGRIYNEQFF